This T cell receptor (beta chain) was sequenced in a study of shared clonotypes between healthy human individuals. General study findings and limits: Memory subsets had estimated richness that was generally smaller than that of naive subsets.

Of note for this clone: Its antigen is unknown.

It was at deep level that the assay was run. Across several immunoSEQ plates, the genomic DNA of each subset was split evenly. Each sorted subset replicate got 200 ng genomic DNA, 25,000 to 35,000 genomes. The repertoire was sequenced with immunoSEQ multiplex PCR; TCRdb's copy has only in-frame clones and lacks some. This table holds roughly 2.1 million clones, about 93% found once. Positive CCR7 selection of CD45RO-negative cells yielded the naive CD8 cells, and terminally differentiated effector memory CD45RA+ cells were excluded. Trimming removed 5 bases at V and 5 bases at J, with 23 bases between. CDR1 SGDLS and CDR2 YYNGEE come from the germline V gene. The CDR3 has 16 amino acids.

The clonotype originates from a young man in good health. Some clones in this sample may be carry-over from other donors' samples. The specimen was naive CD8+ T cells from PBMCs. V is TRBV9 and J is TRBJ2-7; perhaps D is TRBD1 or TRBD2 (6 bases each). The CDR3 here is CASSSAIDGGWDEQYF. The CDR3 nucleotides read TGTGCCAGCAGTTCCGCGATCGACGGGGGCTGGGACGAGCAGTACTTC.